These 18 T cell receptor beta chains share one sample of origin, sequenced in a study of blood T cell repertoires in COVID-19. Sequencing used immunoSEQ multiplex PCR; TCRdb keeps in-frame clones, though not all of them. In the table there are over 85,000 clones, roughly 87% of which are singletons. The sample was peripheral blood. The receptor set was obtained from a woman between 45 and 60 years old with COVID-19, enrolled during active disease.

V usage is TRBV13 and J usage is TRBJ2-1, with 8 bases aligning to TRBD1. Trimming at V came to 2 bases and at J to 7 bases, leaving 10 bases not matched to a gene. The V gene's germline CDR1 is PRHDT and CDR2 FYEKMQ (reference sequence). The CDR3 covers 16 residues. CDR3 DNA sequence: TGTGCCAGCAGCTTACCACCTTCCGACAGGGGTAATGAGCAGTTCTTC. Translated: CASSLPPSDRGNEQFF.

The rearrangement uses TRBV4-2 and TRBJ2-1, with 7 bases that match TRBD2. Trimming took 5 bases from V and 9 from J; bases not matched to a gene: 10. The CDR3 sequence is 14 residues long. Germline lookup yields CDR1 LGHNA and CDR2 YNFKEQ. Written as DNA, the CDR3 is TGTGCCAGCAGCGCCCAGACTAGCTCGGTTGAGCAGTTCTTC. This translates into CASSAQTSSVEQFF.

The CDR3 nucleotides are TGTGCCAGTAGTATTGCGGGCGCGCTCTCTGGAAACACCATATATTTT. This codes for CASSIAGALSGNTIYF. The chain recombines TRBV19 with TRBJ1-3; D unclear. This CDR3 spans 16 amino acids. Germline CDR1 LNHDA, CDR2 SQIVND (reference sequence). Trimming stripped 3 bases from V and 0 bases from J, with 12 bases between. Looking up the rest from reference TRBV19 and TRBJ1-3 gives the full variable domain: DGGITQSPKYLFRKEGQNVTLSCEQNLNHDAMYWYRQDPGQGLRLIYYSQIVNDFQKGDIAEGYSVSREKKESFPLTVTSAQKNPTAFYLCASSIAGALSGNTIYFGEGSWLTVV.

The chain carries TRBV5-4 and TRBJ2-1, with TRBD2 matching over 9 bases. Trimming at V came to 9 bases and at J to 4 bases, leaving 11 bases not matched to a gene. The CDR3 loop spans 15 amino acids. CDR1 is SGHNT, CDR2 YYREEE, per germline (reference sequence). CDR3 bases: TGTGCCAATCAGAGGCGGGGGGGCAGGTACAATGAGCAGTTCTTC. Translation: CANQRRGGRYNEQFF. Looking up the rest from reference TRBV5-4 and TRBJ2-1 gives the full variable domain: ETGVTQSPTHLIKTRGQQVTLRCSSQSGHNTVSWYQQALGQGPQFIFQYYREEENGRGNFPPRFSGLQFPNYSSELNVNALELDDSALYLCANQRRGGRYNEQFFGPGTRLTVL.

The V call is TRBV5-6, the J call TRBJ2-3; tentative D call: TRBD2 (6 bases). The CDR3 extends over 13 amino acids. With 5 bases removed from V and 8 bases from J, the gap between germline ends came to 15 bases. Germline V gene sequence: CDR1 SGHDT, CDR2 YYEEEE. This CDR3 is CASRSGRRVTQYF. CDR3 nucleotides: TGTGCCAGCAGATCTGGGAGGAGGGTTACGCAGTATTTT.

J is TRBJ1-5 and V is TRBV5-1; TRBD1 agrees at 9 bases. The V gene's germline CDR1 is SGHRS and CDR2 YFSETQ. V shed 4 bases and J 7 bases; nucleotides not matched to a gene: 6. There are 14 residues in the CDR3. CDR3 in DNA: TGCGCCAGCAGCCTGGGACAGGGAGAACAGCCCCAGCATTTT. It encodes CASSLGQGEQPQHF. Based on the CDR3 plus reference TRBV5-1 and TRBJ1-5, the full variable domain is KAGVTQTPRYLIKTRGQQVTLSCSPISGHRSVSWYQQTPGQGLQFLFEYFSETQRNKGNFPGRFSGRQFSNSRSEMNVSTLELGDSALYLCASSLGQGEQPQHFGDGTRLSIL.

CDR3 nucleotide sequence: TGTGCCAGCAGCCAATGGGGGACACTGATCTCTGGAAACACCATATATTTT. This gives the protein CASSQWGTLISGNTIYF. This chain uses TRBV14 with TRBJ1-3, with D tentatively TRBD1 (6 bases). The germline V and J ends were trimmed by 2 bases and 0 bases, with 14 bases remaining between them. Germline loops: CDR1 SGHDN, CDR2 FVKESK. The CDR3 runs to 17 residues.

CDR3 sequence reads: CASSYLQGGQYF. CDR3 DNA sequence: TGTGCCAGCAGTTACCTCCAGGGAGGGCAGTACTTC. The V call is TRBV6-6, the J call TRBJ2-7; tentatively, D is TRBD2 (6 bases). The CDR3 totals 12 residues. Germline values: CDR1 MNHNY, CDR2 SVGAGI (reference sequence). Trimming shortened V by 2 bases and J by 9 bases, and 11 bases separated the two germline ends.

This chain joins TRBV7-9 and TRBJ2-7; D gene uncertain. In germline, CDR1 is SEHNR, CDR2 FQNEAQ (reference sequence). CDR3 length: 13 amino acids. V dropped 0 bases and J dropped 2 bases, with 5 bases sitting between them. The CDR3 DNA sequence: TGTGCCAGCAGCTTAGCAGCCCCCTACGAGCAGTACTTC. It codes for CASSLAAPYEQYF.

The rearrangement uses TRBV6-5 and TRBJ1-5; 8 nucleotides line up with TRBD1. V was clipped by 11 bases and J by 0 bases; unmatched bases: 9. The CDR3 is 15 residues long. Germline V gene sequence: CDR1 MNHEY, CDR2 SVGAGI. CDR3 protein: CAGGQAIYSNQPQHF. CDR3 DNA: TGTGCCGGGGGACAGGCGATCTATAGCAATCAGCCCCAGCATTTT.

This chain uses TRBV28 with TRBJ1-1; TRBD1 agrees at 7 bases. The germline gives CDR1 MDHEN, CDR2 SYDVKM. V trimming: 4 bases; J trimming: 2 bases; junction bases outside the gene matches: 7. This CDR3 region has 15 residues. The CDR3 protein is CASSSPGQRNTEAFF. The DNA for the CDR3 is TGTGCCAGCAGTTCCCCGGGACAGAGAAACACTGAAGCTTTCTTT.

V and J are TRBV2 and TRBJ1-1; D is unresolved. Trimming pared 2 bases from V and 1 base from J, leaving 5 bases between. Germline assignment: CDR1 SNHLY and CDR2 FYNNEI. The CDR3 spans 13 residues. DNA for the CDR3: TGTGCCAGCAGTGAACAGAAGAACACTGAAGCTTTCTTT. As protein: CASSEQKNTEAFF.

The chain combines TRBV13 with TRBJ2-7; no reliable D call. Trimming cost V 2 bases and J 1 base, with 9 bases left between them. Per germline, CDR1 PRHDT and CDR2 FYEKMQ (reference sequence). This CDR3 contains 14 residues. CDR3 region: CASSLYDFSYEQYF. In nucleotides, the CDR3 is TGTGCCAGCAGCTTATACGACTTTTCCTACGAGCAGTACTTC.

In its sample, this clone was seen once. The chain couples TRBV11-3 to TRBJ2-3; possible D gene TRBD1, 5 bases. Germline V gene sequence: CDR1 SGHNT, CDR2 YENEEA. V lost 5 bases to trimming and J lost 3 bases, with 15 bases between them. This CDR3 has 15 residues. The CDR3 bases are TGTGCCAGCAGCGGACAAGGACAATCTACAGATACGCAGTATTTT. Amino acids: CASSGQGQSTDTQYF.

In regard to this clone: Within the sample, other DNA sequences also encode this same CDR3. The gene calls are TRBV30 and TRBJ1-1, with no clear D. The germline V gene encodes CDR1 GTSNPN and CDR2 SVGIG (reference sequence). The CDR3 extends over 12 amino acids. Trimming left V 2 bases short and J 0 bases short, with 4 bases between. This chain's CDR3 is CAWSHVNTEAFF. CDR3 DNA: TGTGCCTGGAGTCATGTGAACACTGAAGCTTTCTTT.

The chain recombines TRBV7-9 with TRBJ1-4; 9 nucleotides match TRBD1. Germline V gene sequence: CDR1 SEHNR, CDR2 FQNEAQ (reference sequence). The V segment lost 4 bases and the J segment 6 bases; nucleotides outside the gene matches: 3. The CDR3 loop spans 14 amino acids. CDR3 in amino acids: CASSWTGEDEKLFF. CDR3 DNA: TGTGCCAGCAGCTGGACAGGGGAGGATGAAAAACTGTTTTTT. Combining the CDR3 with reference TRBV7-9 and TRBJ1-4 gives the whole variable domain DTGVSQNPRHKITKRGQNVTFRCDPISEHNRLYWYRQTLGQGPEFLTYFQNEAQLEKSRLLSDRFSAERPKGSFSTLEIQRTEQGDSAMYLCASSWTGEDEKLFFGSGTQLSVL.

This chain connects TRBV30 to TRBJ2-2, with D possibly matching TRBD2 (6 bases). The CDR3 contains 15 residues. The germline V and J ends were trimmed by 5 bases and 0 bases, with 13 bases remaining between them. Germline CDR1 GTSNPN, CDR2 SVGIG (reference sequence). CDR3 coding DNA: TGTGCCTGGGAAGGCGGGACGGCGAACACCGGGGAGCTGTTTTTT. Translating it yields CAWEGGTANTGELFF.

The rearrangement uses TRBV6-6 and TRBJ1-5, with D possibly being TRBD1 (6 bases). CDR3 length equals 12 residues. Trimming took off 8 bases at V and 3 bases at J, with 8 bases between the two ends. Germline values: CDR1 MNHNY, CDR2 SVGAGI (reference sequence). CDR3 protein: CASWGHNQPQHF. Written as DNA, the CDR3 is TGTGCCAGCTGGGGGCACAATCAGCCCCAGCATTTT.